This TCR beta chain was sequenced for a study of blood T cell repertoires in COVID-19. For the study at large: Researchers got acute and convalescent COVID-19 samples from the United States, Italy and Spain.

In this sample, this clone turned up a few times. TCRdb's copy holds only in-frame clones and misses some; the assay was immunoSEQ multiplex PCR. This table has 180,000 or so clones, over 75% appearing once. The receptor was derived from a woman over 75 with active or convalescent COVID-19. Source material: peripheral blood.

CDR3 loop: CASSQARLPGQGLNSPLHF. DNA of the CDR3: TGTGCCAGCAGCCAAGCTAGGCTGCCTGGGCAGGGACTAAATTCACCCCTCCACTTT. This rearrangement joins TRBV14 to TRBJ1-6; D possibly corresponds to TRBD1 (5 bases). The CDR3 is 19 amino acids. Trimming removed 1 base at V and 7 bases at J, with 23 bases between. Germline V gene sequence: CDR1 SGHDN, CDR2 FVKESK. The full variable domain, with the rest looked up from reference TRBV14 and TRBJ1-6, is EAGVTQFPSHSVIEKGQTVTLRCDPISGHDNLYWYRRVMGKEIKFLLHFVKESKQDESGMPNNRFLAERTGGTYSTLKVQPAELEDSGVYFCASSQARLPGQGLNSPLHFGNGTRLTVT.